The 25 T cell receptor beta chains below come from one sample, sequenced in a study of T cell repertoires in cytomegalovirus infection. Their antigens remain unidentified. Each CDR3 protein is one row after TCRdb ran MiXCR on the reads. Found here are under 150,000 distinct CDR3 sequences, roughly a quarter of them singletons; the top ten hold 34%. The sequenced sample consisted of PBMCs, sequenced either directly or after in vitro stimulation (not recorded which). The receptor set was obtained from a human donor in good health (CMV status not recorded). Some clones in this sample may be carry-over from other donors' samples.

This chain joins TRBV7-6 and TRBJ2-2; a weak D match, TRBD2 (6 bases). Trimming removed 5 bases at V and 1 base at J, with 14 bases between. CDR3 length equals 16 residues. The germline V gene has CDR1 SGHVS and CDR2 FNYEAQ. The CDR3 DNA reads TGTGCCAGCAGCCTGGAGGGGCAGAGGAACACCGGGGAGCTGTTTTTT. Translating it yields CASSLEGQRNTGELFF.

The chain recombines TRBV6-2 or TRBV6-3 with TRBJ2-7, with 8 bases aligning to TRBD1. Germline assignment: CDR1 MNHEY and CDR2 SVGEGT. Unmatched junction bases numbered 11, after V lost 6 bases and J lost 7 bases. This CDR3 contains 14 residues. The CDR3 loop reads CASRSQGAKREQYV. The CDR3 coding sequence is TGTGCCAGCAGATCTCAGGGGGCGAAGAGAGAGCAGTACGTC.

This clonotype was seen only a few times. The genes are TRBV19 and TRBJ2-2, with TRBD2 identical over 8 bases. This CDR3 spans 16 amino acids. From germline, CDR1 is LNHDA and CDR2 SQIVND (reference sequence). V shed 3 bases and J 1 base; nucleotides not matched to a gene: 4. The CDR3 sequence is CASSISSGGNTGELFF. The CDR3 DNA reads as TGTGCCAGTAGTATTTCAAGCGGGGGGAACACCGGGGAGCTGTTTTTT. The full variable domain, in which reference TRBV19 and TRBJ2-2 provide the parts outside the CDR3, is DGGITQSPKYLFRKEGQNVTLSCEQNLNHDAMYWYRQDPGQGLRLIYYSQIVNDFQKGDIAEGYSVSREKKESFPLTVTSAQKNPTAFYLCASSISSGGNTGELFFGEGSRLTVL.

The J gene is TRBJ1-5, the V gene TRBV14; D possibly corresponds to TRBD1 (6 bases). Germline V lookup: CDR1 SGHDN, CDR2 FVKESK. Trimming stripped 10 bases from V and 9 bases from J, with 25 bases between. The CDR3 length is 15 residues. In DNA, the CDR3 is TGTGCCAACCTGCGACTGGGGGGACATTTCACGCCCCAGCATTTT. Its protein product is CANLRLGGHFTPQHF.

This sequence joins TRBV12-3 or TRBV12-4 and TRBJ1-2; D remains ambiguous. The CDR3 extends over 12 amino acids. The V end lost 8 bases, the J end lost 8 bases, and 15 bases lay between the germline ends. The CDR3 nucleotides are TGTGCCAGCCTAAAAACAGTGGGCGGCTACACCTTC. This sequence encodes CASLKTVGGYTF.

The chain carries TRBV12-3 or TRBV12-4 and TRBJ1-5; the match to TRBD1 covers 10 bases. The CDR3 is 14 amino acids. V gave up 8 bases and J gave up 7 bases; unmatched junction bases: 8. CDR3 sequence reads: CASEGQGSGQPQHF. The DNA for the CDR3 is TGTGCCAGCGAGGGACAGGGGTCCGGCCAGCCCCAGCATTTT.

This clonotype occurred a few times. This chain uses TRBV6-6 with TRBJ2-7; the match to TRBD1 covers 7 bases. The germline CDR1 and CDR2 sequences are MNHNY and SVGAGI (reference sequence). V lost 2 bases to trimming and J lost 3 bases; unmatched junction nucleotides: 4. The CDR3 totals 14 residues. The CDR3 spells CASSYQGQNYEQYV. The DNA of the CDR3 is TGTGCCAGCAGTTACCAGGGACAGAACTACGAGCAGTACGTC.

This clonotype occurred many times. The rearrangement joins TRBV6-2 or TRBV6-3 to TRBJ2-2; no definite D call. CDR3 size: 13 residues. CDR1 and CDR2 from the germline V gene are MNHEY and SVGEGT. Deletions cut 2 bases from V and 3 bases from J, with 4 bases between. CDR3 amino acids: CASSYTDTGELFF. In nucleotides, the CDR3 is TGTGCCAGCAGTTACACAGACACCGGGGAGCTGTTTTTT.

The rearrangement links TRBV6-1 to TRBJ1-5, with D possibly being TRBD1 (5 bases). The germline V gene encodes CDR1 MNHNS and CDR2 SASEGT. This CDR3 is 15 amino acids long. Trimming pared 2 bases from V and 1 base from J, leaving 9 bases between. CDR3 DNA: TGTGCCAGCAGTGAAATGGCAGGGAGCAATCAGCCCCAGCATTTT. Its protein is CASSEMAGSNQPQHF.

This chain connects TRBV6-2 or TRBV6-3 to TRBJ2-1; 8 positions match TRBD1. Germline loops: CDR1 MNHEY, CDR2 SVGEGT. This CDR3 contains 14 residues. V was clipped by 2 bases and J by 9 bases; unmatched bases: 6. The CDR3 DNA sequence: TGTGCCAGCAGTTACGGGGCAGGGGGCTTTGAGCAGTTCTTC. This sequence encodes CASSYGAGGFEQFF.

The chain has TRBV12-3 or TRBV12-4 and TRBJ1-5, with D possibly TRBD1 on 6 matching bases. The CDR3 runs to 15 residues. The V gene lost 7 bases and the J gene lost 2 bases, with 15 bases spanning the gap. CDR3 in DNA: TGTGCCAGCACCGTCGGGGGGCTAGGCAATCAGCCCCAGCATTTT. Its protein product is CASTVGGLGNQPQHF.

This clonotype has more than one count but fewer than ten. The V gene is TRBV12-3 or TRBV12-4, the J gene TRBJ1-4; 7 bases align to TRBD1. Losses at the gene ends were 6 bases for V and 3 bases for J; bases not matched to a gene: 7. This CDR3 is built from 15 residues. The CDR3 reads CASSRGDSPNEKLFF. The DNA of the CDR3 is TGTGCCAGCAGCCGGGGGGACAGCCCTAATGAAAAACTGTTTTTT.

This clonotype has just a few counts. The genes are TRBV6-2 or TRBV6-3 and TRBJ2-7; D unresolved. Between the trimmed V and J ends, which lost 0 bases and 3 bases, there was a span of 9 bases. Germline V gene sequence: CDR1 MNHEY, CDR2 SVGEGT. There are 14 residues in the CDR3. This chain's CDR3 is CASSYSIGIYEQYV. Written as DNA, the CDR3 is TGTGCCAGCAGTTACTCGATTGGCATCTACGAGCAGTACGTC.

This clonotype has just a few counts. The CDR3 DNA reads as TGTGCCACCTACGGGGATAGCACTGAAGCTTTCTTT. Translated, it gives CATYGDSTEAFF. The chain joins TRBV19 to TRBJ1-1; no reliable D call. The CDR3 extends over 12 amino acids. Per the germline V gene, CDR1 is LNHDA and CDR2 is SQIVND (reference sequence). V was shortened by 10 bases and J by 4 bases, with 13 bases between the two germline ends.

This clonotype was observed at least ten times. Here the CDR3 reads CASSYSGQGANNSPLHF. DNA for the CDR3: TGTGCCAGCAGTTACTCAGGACAGGGGGCGAATAATTCACCCCTCCACTTT. V gene TRBV6-5 combines with J gene TRBJ1-6, with TRBD1 matching 11 bases. Per the germline V gene, CDR1 is MNHEY and CDR2 is SVGAGI. Unmatched junction bases numbered 3, after V lost 0 bases and J lost 5 bases. The CDR3 spans 17 residues.

The rearrangement uses TRBV29-1 and TRBJ2-1; 11 nucleotides line up with TRBD2. Germline V gene sequence: CDR1 SQVTM, CDR2 ANQGSEA. This CDR3 is built from 18 residues. The trim removed 7 bases at V and 5 bases at J, leaving 19 bases unmatched. This CDR3 reads CSAVAGLAAPGPDNEQFF. The CDR3 bases are TGCAGCGCTGTAGCGGGACTAGCGGCCCCAGGCCCCGACAATGAGCAGTTCTTC.

This clonotype was seen a few times. This rearrangement joins TRBV5-6 to TRBJ2-4; no clear D. The CDR3 is 16 residues long. Germline values: CDR1 SGHDT, CDR2 YYEEEE. The germline V and J ends were trimmed by 2 bases and 4 bases, with 16 bases remaining between them. The CDR3 loop reads CASSFRTSAEKNIQYF. CDR3 sequence (DNA): TGTGCCAGCAGCTTTAGGACGTCGGCGGAGAAAAACATTCAGTACTTC.

CDR3 in DNA: TGTGCCAGCCAAGGGACCATGGGGGAAAAACTGTTTTTT. It specifies CASQGTMGEKLFF. The V gene is TRBV7-2, the J gene TRBJ1-4, with a weak D call TRBD1 (5 bases). Germline V gives CDR1 SGHTA, CDR2 FQGNSA. The CDR3 totals 13 residues. V dropped 8 bases and J dropped 8 bases, with 15 bases sitting between them. The whole variable domain, remainder taken from reference TRBV7-2 and TRBJ1-4, is GAGVSQSPSNKVTEKGKDVELRCDPISGHTALYWYRQSLGQGLEFLIYFQGNSAPDKSGLPSDRFSAERTGGSVSTLTIQRTQQEDSAVYLCASQGTMGEKLFFGSGTQLSVL.

For the CDR3, the DNA is TGTGCCAGTATGGCGACTCACGGCGAGCAGTACTTC. This gives the protein CASMATHGEQYF. The rearrangement joins TRBV19 to TRBJ2-7; D is ambiguous. V was cut by 7 bases and J by 6 bases, with 13 bases left in between. Germline CDR1 LNHDA, CDR2 SQIVND (reference sequence). This CDR3 spans 12 amino acids.

The chain uses TRBV6-2 or TRBV6-3 and TRBJ1-5; no definite D call. From germline, CDR1 is MNHEY and CDR2 SVGEGT. CDR3 length: 15 amino acids. Trimming removed 5 bases from V and 2 bases from J, with 13 bases in between. The CDR3, as DNA: TGTGCCAGCAGTCCCGTAGGTGGCGGCAATCAGCCCCAGCATTTT. It translates to CASSPVGGGNQPQHF.

The sample holds a few counts of this clonotype. The chain uses TRBV6-2 or TRBV6-3 and TRBJ2-2; 9 bases align to TRBD1. V dropped 6 bases and J dropped 3; count of bases not matched to a gene: 11. Germline values: CDR1 MNHEY, CDR2 SVGEGT. This CDR3 is 17 amino acids long. CDR3 protein: CASRKDRGSWYTGELFF. In DNA form, the CDR3 reads TGTGCCAGCAGAAAGGACAGGGGAAGTTGGTACACCGGGGAGCTGTTTTTT.

This clonotype was recorded many times. The genes are TRBV7-3 and TRBJ2-3; D is perhaps TRBD1 or TRBD2 (5 bases each). The CDR3 extends over 15 amino acids. Trimming removed 5 bases from V and 1 base from J, with 13 bases in between. CDR1 SGHTA and CDR2 FQGTGA come from the germline V gene. CDR3 residues: CASSPTGLGTDTQYF. Written as DNA, the CDR3 is TGTGCCAGCAGCCCTACGGGGCTGGGCACAGATACGCAGTATTTT. The whole variable domain, filled in from reference TRBV7-3 and TRBJ2-3, reads GAGVSQTPSNKVTEKGKYVELRCDPISGHTALYWYRQSLGQGPEFLIYFQGTGAADDSGLPNDRFFAVRPEGSVSTLKIQRTERGDSAVYLCASSPTGLGTDTQYFGPGTRLTVL.

V usage is TRBV2 and J usage is TRBJ2-1; D is ambiguous. Germline values: CDR1 SNHLY, CDR2 FYNNEI. The V end was cut by 1 base, the J end by 0 bases, with 10 bases between. This CDR3 comprises 16 residues. CDR3 bases: TGTGCCAGCAGTGAAGTCGGCCTAGTCTCCTACAATGAGCAGTTCTTC. Its protein product is CASSEVGLVSYNEQFF.

The gene calls are TRBV7-6 and TRBJ2-4, with D perhaps TRBD2 (5 bases). The CDR3 is 15 amino acids. Trimming removed 5 bases at V and 7 bases at J, with 18 bases between. Germline CDR1 reads SGHVS; CDR2 reads FNYEAQ. The CDR3 DNA is TGTGCCAGCAGCCCCTTCCGGGGTAGTGGGAACATTCAGTACTTC. Amino acid sequence: CASSPFRGSGNIQYF.

Ten or more counts support this clonotype. V and J are TRBV7-2 and TRBJ1-5; D gene unclear. The germline V and J ends were trimmed by 5 bases and 6 bases, with 11 bases remaining between them. Per germline, CDR1 SGHTA and CDR2 FQGNSA. The CDR3 has 13 amino acids. CDR3 region: CASSAQLSQPQHF. DNA for the CDR3: TGTGCCAGCAGCGCCCAATTAAGTCAGCCCCAGCATTTT.